The 18 T cell receptor beta chains below come from one sample, sequenced in a study of shared clonotypes between healthy human individuals. Using immunoSEQ multiplex PCR, the repertoire was profiled, and TCRdb retains in-frame clones only, with some absent. The profile shows a few million clones, approximately 96% of them singletons. The sample consisted of naive CD4+ T cells sorted from blood. Regarding subset: CD45RA+ positively selected. Source of these receptors: a man aged 18 to 29 in good health.

Details on this clone: The sample carries other DNA sequences with the same CDR3. V usage is TRBV10-3 and J usage is TRBJ1-2; 9 bases map to TRBD1. Germline CDR1 is ENHRY and CDR2 is SYGVKD. The CDR3 totals 15 residues. After removal of 2 bases from V and 5 bases from J, the junction contained 6 bases not matched to a gene. This CDR3 is CAISEGTGLGYGYTF. The CDR3 coding sequence is TGTGCCATCAGTGAGGGGACAGGGTTGGGTTATGGCTACACCTTC.

This chain joins TRBV5-6 and TRBJ2-7, with 10 bases fitting TRBD2. This CDR3 has 15 residues. V was pared by 3 bases and J by 4 bases, with 7 bases of the junction left unmatched. Germline values: CDR1 SGHDT, CDR2 YYEEEE. In DNA form, the CDR3 reads TGTGCCAGCAGCTCATTAGCGGGAGGAAGGTACGAGCAGTACTTC. Protein sequence: CASSSLAGGRYEQYF. Looking up the rest from reference TRBV5-6 and TRBJ2-7 gives the full variable domain: DAGVTQSPTHLIKTRGQQVTLRCSPKSGHDTVSWYQQALGQGPQFIFQYYEEEERQRGNFPDRFSGHQFPNYSSELNVNALLLGDSALYLCASSSLAGGRYEQYFGPGTRLTVT.

The chain joins TRBV20-1 to TRBJ1-1; D is unclear. The V gene's germline CDR1 is DFQATT and CDR2 SNEGSKA (reference sequence). This CDR3 spans 11 amino acids. The V gene lost 3 bases and the J gene lost 11 bases, with 13 bases spanning the gap. The CDR3 DNA is TGCAGTGCTAGTAGAGGTAGTTACGCTTTCTTT. Translated: CSASRGSYAFF.

V and J are TRBV28 and TRBJ1-6; TRBD1 is a possible D gene (5 bases). V shed 3 bases and J shed 0 bases, with 12 bases lying between them. The CDR3 runs to 17 residues. The germline V gene has CDR1 MDHEN and CDR2 SYDVKM. CDR3 protein: CASSLSRAPSYNSPLHF. The CDR3 DNA sequence: TGTGCCAGCAGTTTGAGCAGGGCCCCCTCCTATAATTCACCCCTCCACTTT. Full variable domain (rest looked up from reference TRBV28 and TRBJ1-6): DVKVTQSSRYLVKRTGEKVFLECVQDMDHENMFWYRQDPGLGLRLIYFSYDVKMKEKGDIPEGYSVSREKKERFSLILESASTNQTSMYLCASSLSRAPSYNSPLHFGNGTRLTVT.

The rearrangement uses TRBV7-9 and TRBJ2-7; D ambiguous. Germline V gene data show CDR1 as SEHNR and CDR2 as FQNEAQ (reference sequence). The CDR3 covers 14 residues. V lost 2 bases to trimming and J lost 6 bases, with 14 bases between them. Here the CDR3 DNA reads TGTGCCAGCAGCTTATCACATAGTGGAGTCGAGCAGTACTTC. Its translation is CASSLSHSGVEQYF.

This chain uses TRBV2 with TRBJ2-1, with D unresolved. CDR3 length: 13 amino acids. The V gene lost 6 bases and the J gene lost 3 bases, with 9 bases spanning the gap. The V gene's germline CDR1 is SNHLY and CDR2 FYNNEI. CDR3 coding DNA: TGTGCCAGCAGCCCCGACGGCTACAATGAGCAGTTCTTC. This encodes CASSPDGYNEQFF. Complete variable domain (other parts from reference TRBV2 and TRBJ2-1): EPEVTQTPSHQVTQMGQEVILRCVPISNHLYFYWYRQILGQKVEFLVSFYNNEISEKSEIFDDQFSVERPDGSNFTLKIRSTKLEDSAMYFCASSPDGYNEQFFGPGTRLTVL.

The J gene is TRBJ2-3, the V gene TRBV2; 11 positions match TRBD2. The ends lost 6 bases at V and 4 bases at J; junction bases unmatched: 6. The CDR3 totals 15 residues. The germline CDR1 and CDR2 sequences are SNHLY and FYNNEI. The chain's CDR3 is CASRVAGGSPDTQYF. In DNA, the CDR3 is TGTGCCAGCAGGGTAGCGGGAGGGAGCCCAGATACGCAGTATTTT.

The genes are TRBV5-1 and TRBJ1-3; 9 positions agree with TRBD1. Germline loops: CDR1 SGHRS, CDR2 YFSETQ. V shed 4 bases and J 5 bases; nucleotides not matched to a gene: 4. The CDR3 has 14 residues. The chain's CDR3 is CASSTGGIRNTIYF. The CDR3 DNA follows: TGCGCCAGCAGCACAGGGGGCATTAGAAACACCATATATTTT.

This rearrangement joins TRBV4-2 to TRBJ2-2, with 8 bases that match TRBD1. Germline CDR1 and CDR2: LGHNA and YNFKEQ. CDR3 length: 16 amino acids. V lost 1 base to trimming and J lost 8 bases; unmatched junction nucleotides: 9. The CDR3 nucleotides read TGTGCCAGCAGCCAAGGGTCCCCGGGGACAGGAGGGGAGCTGTTTTTT. Translation gives CASSQGSPGTGGELFF.

Only one count was recorded for this clone. The J gene is TRBJ2-6, the V gene TRBV7-9, with D uncertain. Germline values: CDR1 SEHNR, CDR2 FQNEAQ (reference sequence). The CDR3 is 13 residues long. Trimming took off 4 bases at V and 9 bases at J, with 10 bases between the two ends. This CDR3 reads CASSSAGFNVLTF. The CDR3 nucleotides are TGTGCCAGCAGCTCGGCCGGTTTCAACGTCCTGACTTTC.

The rearrangement links TRBV7-6 to TRBJ1-2; 11 nucleotides match TRBD1. This CDR3 spans 14 amino acids. The trim removed 4 bases at V and 7 bases at J, leaving 5 bases unmatched. Germline loops: CDR1 SGHVS, CDR2 FNYEAQ. CDR3 nucleotide sequence: TGTGCCAGCAGCTCCGGGACAGGGGGAGGTGGCTACACCTTC. Protein product: CASSSGTGGGGYTF. The variable domain in full, with the rest retrieved from reference TRBV7-6 and TRBJ1-2, is GAGVSQSPRYKVTKRGQDVALRCDPISGHVSLYWYRQALGQGPEFLTYFNYEAQQDKSGLPNDRFSAERPEGSISTLTIQRTEQRDSAMYRCASSSGTGGGGYTFGSGTRLTVV.

The rearrangement joins TRBV6-4 to TRBJ2-1; possibly TRBD1 for D (6 bases). The CDR3 consists of 15 residues. Germline values: CDR1 MRHNA, CDR2 SNTAGT. Trimming pared 3 bases from V and 8 bases from J, leaving 17 bases between. The CDR3 spells CASSDFLRQVHEQFF. CDR3 coding DNA: TGTGCCAGCAGTGATTTCCTTCGACAGGTCCATGAGCAGTTCTTC.

The genes are TRBV5-3 and TRBJ2-1; the match to TRBD1 covers 12 bases. TRBV5-3 is classed as an ORF, of uncertain function. The V and J ends lost 4 bases and 5 bases, in that order; junction bases with no gene match: 7. The CDR3 consists of 16 residues. The CDR3 sequence: CARSPEGQGANNEQFF. The CDR3 DNA is TGTGCCAGAAGCCCTGAGGGACAGGGGGCCAACAATGAGCAGTTCTTC.

This clone was counted once. V and J are TRBV11-3 and TRBJ2-2; D is possibly TRBD2 (5 bases). The germline V and J ends were trimmed by 0 bases and 0 bases, with 8 bases remaining between them. Per the germline V gene, CDR1 is SGHNT and CDR2 is YENEEA. The CDR3 spans 16 residues. The CDR3: CASSLDSAANTGELFF. DNA of the CDR3: TGTGCCAGCAGCTTAGATAGCGCCGCGAACACCGGGGAGCTGTTTTTT.

The chain couples TRBV11-2 to TRBJ2-3; possibly TRBD2 for D (6 bases). Trimming took off 2 bases at V and 4 bases at J, with 13 bases between the two ends. The germline gives CDR1 SGHAT, CDR2 FQNNGV. CDR3 length equals 15 residues. The chain's CDR3 is CASSLTGLPPDTQYF. Written as DNA, the CDR3 is TGTGCCAGCAGCTTAACGGGACTTCCCCCAGATACGCAGTATTTT.

The J gene is TRBJ2-3, the V gene TRBV9; D perhaps matches TRBD1 (6 bases). Germline CDR1 SGDLS, CDR2 YYNGEE. V lost 6 bases, J lost 3 bases, and 20 bases lay in between. The CDR3 is 16 amino acids. CDR3 loop: CASKRTGTPVTDTQYF. The CDR3 nucleotides are TGTGCCAGCAAGAGAACCGGGACACCGGTTACAGATACGCAGTATTTT.

The V gene is TRBV7-9, the J gene TRBJ2-7; weak D call: TRBD2 (5 bases). Trimming removed 1 base at V and 3 bases at J, with 10 bases between. CDR1 SEHNR and CDR2 FQNEAQ come from the germline V gene (reference sequence). This CDR3 contains 14 residues. CDR3 coding DNA: TGTGCCAGCAGCTTAGAAAACGGGATCTACGAGCAGTACTTC. Its translation is CASSLENGIYEQYF. Filled out from reference TRBV7-9 and TRBJ2-7, the complete variable domain reads DTGVSQNPRHKITKRGQNVTFRCDPISEHNRLYWYRQTLGQGPEFLTYFQNEAQLEKSRLLSDRFSAERPKGSFSTLEIQRTEQGDSAMYLCASSLENGIYEQYFGPGTRLTVT.

The chain has TRBV6-6 and TRBJ1-2; D is unresolved. In germline, CDR1 is MNHNY, CDR2 SVGAGI (reference sequence). The ends were cut back, 5 bases at V and 5 bases at J, with 12 bases in the middle. The CDR3 has 13 amino acids. This CDR3 is CASSPGFSYGYTF. The CDR3 nucleotides are TGTGCCAGCAGTCCGGGATTTTCATATGGCTACACCTTC.